Presented here are 21 T cell receptor beta chains from one specimen sequenced in a study of Graves' ophthalmopathy and Graves' hyperthyroidism. As the template, RNA transcripts were used to amplify TCR beta CDR3 regions. Second-round multiplex PCR came after a first-round RT-PCR that employed HTBI primers. TCRdb reprocessed the multiplex PCR reads with MiXCR, giving one entry per CDR3 protein. The sample includes 40,000 or so distinct CDR3 sequences, 52% of them seen just once. Sequencing was carried out using peripheral blood. The origin of the receptors is an adult man with Graves' ophthalmopathy.

On this clonotype: A much bigger clone sits one base away, suggesting this may be a read error. This chain uses TRBV27 with TRBJ2-7; a possible D gene is TRBD2 (6 bases). Germline loops: CDR1 MNHEY, CDR2 SMNVEV (reference sequence). The V and J ends lost 4 bases and 2 bases respectively, with 15 bases between them. The CDR3 runs to 15 residues. The CDR3 DNA sequence: TGTGCCAGCAGTTCGGCCCCGGGGGTTACCTACGAGCAGTACTTC. It is translated as CASSSAPGVTYEQYF.

A remark on this clonotype: Since a much larger clone is just one base distant, this may be a read error. The chain employs TRBV6-6 and TRBJ1-1; D gene ambiguous. This CDR3 has 15 residues. Trimming cost V 8 bases and J 0 bases, with 16 bases left between them. Germline V gene sequence: CDR1 MNHNY, CDR2 SVGAGI (reference sequence). CDR3 sequence: CASGLIGQMNTEAFF. CDR3 in DNA: TGTGCCAGCGGTTTGATCGGGCAAATGAACACTGAAGCTTTCTTT.

At least ten counts were recorded for this clonotype. This may arise from a read error, as a much more abundant clone is one base away. Here the CDR3 DNA reads TGCAGTGCTAGAGGGGGACAGAGGAGGACTGAAGCTTTCTTT. It specifies CSARGGQRRTEAFF. The rearrangement uses TRBV20-1 and TRBJ1-1; 7 nucleotides agree with TRBD1. Per germline, CDR1 DFQATT and CDR2 SNEGSKA (reference sequence). The J segment lost 5 bases and the V segment lost 1 base, leaving 7 bases of the junction unmatched. The CDR3 runs 14 residues.

By share of the sample, this clonotype is medium-sized (0.01 to 0.1%). V gene TRBV15 combines with J gene TRBJ1-4; D is perhaps TRBD1 (5 bases). The germline V gene encodes CDR1 LNHNV and CDR2 YYDKDF (reference sequence). The CDR3 loop spans 13 amino acids. Trimming took off 5 bases at V and 8 bases at J, with 12 bases between the two ends. CDR3 sequence reads: CATSRFGGEKLFF. The CDR3 nucleotides read TGTGCCACCAGCCGATTCGGGGGGGAAAAACTGTTTTTT.

This clonotype was seen only a few times. The genes are TRBV10-3 and TRBJ1-2; tentatively, D is TRBD1 (5 bases). CDR1 is ENHRY and CDR2 is SYGVKD in the germline V gene. V was trimmed by 3 bases and J by 0 bases, leaving 11 bases between them. This CDR3 contains 15 residues. CDR3 sequence reads: CAISDGTEANYGYTF. The CDR3 nucleotides read TGTGCCATCAGTGACGGGACCGAAGCTAACTATGGCTACACCTTC.

This clonotype was recorded at least ten times. The chain links TRBV6-1 to TRBJ2-7; 10 positions match TRBD1. The CDR3 spans 15 residues. Germline-derived CDR1 and CDR2 are MNHNS and SASEGT. The V gene end was trimmed by 2 bases and the J gene end by 2 bases; junction bases not matched to a gene: 3. The CDR3 reads CASSETGTGAYEQYF. In DNA form, the CDR3 reads TGTGCCAGCAGTGAAACCGGGACAGGGGCCTACGAGCAGTACTTC.

In this sample, this clonotype is medium-sized. The V call is TRBV24-1, the J call TRBJ2-3, with 13 bases matching TRBD2. This CDR3 spans 16 amino acids. CDR1 is KGHDR, CDR2 SFDVKD, per germline. V lost 10 bases, J lost 4 bases, and 10 bases stayed unmatched. The CDR3, as DNA: TGTGCCACGGCAGGGACTAGCGGGACTACTGCAGATACGCAGTATTTT. It specifies CATAGTSGTTADTQYF.

The chain combines TRBV5-6 with TRBJ2-7; D is uncertain. The CDR3 runs to 12 residues. V dropped 2 bases and J dropped 4 bases, with 7 bases sitting between them. Germline V gene sequence: CDR1 SGHDT, CDR2 YYEEEE. The CDR3 reads CASSFSGYEQYF. CDR3 coding DNA: TGTGCCAGCAGCTTTAGTGGGTACGAGCAGTACTTC.

This clonotype was counted ten times or more. The chain carries TRBV6-1 and TRBJ2-5; 7 bases match TRBD2. Germline assignment: CDR1 MNHNS and CDR2 SASEGT. Trimming at V came to 1 base and at J to 4 bases, leaving 9 bases not matched to a gene. This CDR3 has 16 amino acids. CDR3 DNA: TGTGCCAGCAGTGAAGTTGGACTAGTGGGACGAGAGACCCAGTACTTC. Protein product: CASSEVGLVGRETQYF.

This clonotype was seen at least ten times. The chain recombines TRBV12-3 or TRBV12-4 with TRBJ2-5; no reliable D call. The CDR3 is 13 residues long. V lost 8 bases, J lost 5 bases, and 15 bases lay in between. DNA of the CDR3: TGTGCCAGCCTCCCTTACCCCGGGGAGACCCAGTACTTC. It is translated as CASLPYPGETQYF.

Of note for this clonotype: The junction shows a germline mismatch at one end, possibly a read error. J is TRBJ2-2 and V is TRBV10-3, with TRBD2 matching 9 bases. CDR3 length: 16 amino acids. Germline V lookup: CDR1 ENHRY, CDR2 SYGVKD. Here the CDR3 DNA reads TGTGCCATCAGCAAAGCCCTAGCGGGGAACACCGGGGAGCTGTCTTGG. Translating gives CAISKALAGNTGELSW.

On this clonotype itself: Since a much larger clone is just one base distant, this may be a read error. This chain uses TRBV6-2 or TRBV6-3 with TRBJ2-3, with TRBD2 as a possible D gene (5 bases). Germline assignment: CDR1 MNHEY and CDR2 SVGEGT. V was cut by 2 bases and J by 0 bases, with 18 bases left in between. The CDR3 has 18 amino acids. Here the CDR3 DNA reads TGTGCCAGCAGTTACCCCGTCGGACTGGGTAGAAGCACAGATACGCAGTATTTT. It encodes CASSYPVGLGRSTDTQYF.

The CDR3 DNA reads TGCGCCAGCAGCATTGGACTCCAGGGGTTTCAAGAGACCCAGTACTTC. This encodes CASSIGLQGFQETQYF. The V gene is TRBV5-1, the J gene TRBJ2-5, with D maybe TRBD1 (6 bases). The CDR3 is 16 residues long. From germline, CDR1 is SGHRS and CDR2 YFSETQ. Trimming pared 4 bases from V and 2 bases from J, leaving 18 bases between.

This chain uses TRBV5-5 with TRBJ2-7, with 8 nucleotides matching TRBD1. V was pared by 7 bases and J by 0 bases, with 9 bases of the junction left unmatched. This CDR3 region has 15 residues. Germline V CDR1 and CDR2: SGHKS, YYEKEE (reference sequence). CDR3 sequence: CASGYSRGPSYEQYF. CDR3 DNA sequence: TGTGCCAGCGGCTACAGCAGGGGGCCCTCCTACGAGCAGTACTTC.

The rearrangement links TRBV7-9 to TRBJ2-7, with D possibly TRBD2 on 6 matching bases. The CDR3 loop spans 13 amino acids. Per germline, CDR1 SEHNR and CDR2 FQNEAQ (reference sequence). Between the trimmed V and J ends, which lost 1 base and 5 bases, there was a span of 9 bases. CDR3 loop: CASSLGSGDEQYF. The CDR3, as DNA: TGTGCCAGCAGCTTAGGTTCGGGGGACGAGCAGTACTTC.

The V and J genes are TRBV15 and TRBJ2-2, with D possibly being TRBD1 (6 bases). The length of the CDR3 is 15 residues. The germline CDR1 and CDR2 sequences are LNHNV and YYDKDF (reference sequence). Trimming stripped 1 base from V and 3 bases from J, with 9 bases between. The CDR3 loop reads CATSRVAGDTGELFF. CDR3 DNA sequence: TGTGCCACCAGCAGAGTAGCAGGGGACACCGGGGAGCTGTTTTTT.

In its sample, this clonotype was seen a few times. Just one base apart from a much larger clone, this may be a read error. The chain uses TRBV6-5 and TRBJ2-1, with TRBD2 identical over 8 bases. The V gene's germline CDR1 is MNHEY and CDR2 SVGAGI. The CDR3 consists of 17 residues. The CDR3 DNA is TGTGCCAGCAGTCGAGATAGCGGGGTCAGCTCCTACAATGAGCAGTCCTTC. Translation: CASSRDSGVSSYNEQSF.

This clonotype was detected many times. This rearrangement joins TRBV11-2 to TRBJ2-1; 9 nucleotides align to TRBD1. Unmatched junction bases numbered 8, after V lost 5 bases and J lost 6 bases. The length of the CDR3 is 15 residues. The germline gives CDR1 SGHAT, CDR2 FQNNGV. CDR3 sequence reads: CASSVGTGLGNEQFF. Written as DNA, the CDR3 is TGTGCCAGCAGCGTGGGGACAGGGTTAGGCAATGAGCAGTTCTTC.

The CDR3 loop reads CSARWAGYV. CDR3 coding DNA: TGCAGTGCTAGATGGGCGGGCTACGTC. V is TRBV20-1 and J is TRBJ2-7; maybe TRBD2 (5 bases). Germline CDR1 reads DFQATT; CDR2 reads SNEGSKA (reference sequence). Trimming took 2 bases from V and 13 from J, leaving 9 bases between them. This CDR3 contains 9 residues.

This chain links TRBV12-3 or TRBV12-4 with TRBJ1-6; 12 positions agree with TRBD1. J gave up 7 bases and V 8 bases, and 0 bases lay outside the gene matches. This CDR3 has 13 amino acids. DNA of the CDR3: TGTGCCAGCGGGACAGGGGGCAATTCACCCCTCCACTTT. This translates into CASGTGGNSPLHF.

This clonotype showed up many times. The junction does not match germline at one end; this may be a read error. The chain carries TRBV10-2 and TRBJ1-1, with D uncertain. Germline CDR1 is WSHSY and CDR2 is SAAADI. The CDR3 loop spans 12 amino acids. Written as DNA, the CDR3 is TGCGTCAGCAGTGAGCGTCTCCGTGAAGCTTTCTTT. Protein sequence: CVSSERLREAFF.